Sequencing of this T cell receptor beta chain was carried out in a study of a mutant IDH1 vaccine in newly diagnosed glioma. Study-level information: Vaccine administration was initiated 4-6 weeks following radiotherapy alone, or with temozolomide cycles.

The table came from immunoSEQ multiplex PCR; TCRdb's copy has only in-frame clones and leaves some out. This table holds approximately 84,000 clones, around four fifths found once. For this clone: The antigen remains unidentified.

The time point here: week 47, end of study. In the vaccine, a single dose held 300 ug of the mutant IDH1 20-mer peptide, along with topical imiquimod. Trimming pared 3 bases from V and 2 bases from J, leaving 14 bases between. The CDR3 totals 15 residues. Germline V gene lookup returns CDR1 LNHNV and CDR2 YYDKDF (reference sequence). The genes are TRBV15 and TRBJ2-7; weak D call: TRBD2 (5 bases). The sequencing here drew on PBMCs, taken from a glioma patient whose treatment included an IDH1 peptide vaccine. The TCR originated in a man aged 40-55 years with glioma. CDR3 coding DNA: TGTGCCACCAGCAGGCCAACCGGGGTTACCTACGAGCAGTACTTC. As protein: CATSRPTGVTYEQYF.